Listed below are T cell receptor beta chains from one sample, sequenced in a study of cytomegalovirus exposure and HLA in healthy donors. Assay: immunoSEQ multiplex PCR; the TCRdb copy retains only in-frame clones and omits some. The sample shows over 100,000 clones, around three quarters of them seen only once. The sequenced sample consisted of PBMCs. Every receptor here comes from a female donor in good health and CMV-seronegative. Both conserved end residues are part of each CDR3. The order of the fields is J gene, clone size, V gene, CDR3 length, D gene, CDR3 DNA, CDR3 protein. A D gene is named only where the DNA matches it firmly. Clone size is shown for a subset of rows, as once, few, many or a class of expanded clone.

j_gene: TRBJ2-7; abundance: .; v_gene: TRBV7-2; len: 13; d_gene: .; CDR3nt: TGTGCCAGCAGCTTCTGGACGGGAAACGAGCAGTACTTC; CDR3aa: CASSFWTGNEQYF
j_gene: TRBJ1-1; abundance: .; v_gene: TRBV29-1; len: 14; d_gene: TRBD1; CDR3nt: TGCAGCGCCGTCCCGACAGGGTTTTCCACTGAAGCTTTCTTT; CDR3aa: CSAVPTGFSTEAFF
j_gene: TRBJ2-5; abundance: .; v_gene: TRBV7-9; len: 14; d_gene: TRBD2; CDR3nt: TGTGCCAGCACGACTAGCGGAGCACAAGAGACCCAGTACTTC; CDR3aa: CASTTSGAQETQYF
j_gene: TRBJ1-2; abundance: .; v_gene: TRBV6-5; len: 15; d_gene: .; CDR3nt: TGTGCCAGCAGTTACCTTGGCAGATCTAACTATGGCTACACCTTC; CDR3aa: CASSYLGRSNYGYTF
j_gene: TRBJ2-7; abundance: .; v_gene: TRBV11-2; len: 17; d_gene: .; CDR3nt: TGTGCCAGCAGCTTAGACAACATCTTCACGGCGGGGCTTGAGCAGTACTTC; CDR3aa: CASSLDNIFTAGLEQYF
j_gene: TRBJ1-6; abundance: few; v_gene: TRBV6-5; len: 14; d_gene: TRBD1; CDR3nt: TGTGCCAGCAGTGGGACAGGGGATAATTCACCCCTCCACTTT; CDR3aa: CASSGTGDNSPLHF
j_gene: TRBJ2-3; abundance: once; v_gene: TRBV15; len: 15; d_gene: .; CDR3nt: TGTGCCACCAGCCAGATGTCGGGGTCTGGAGATACGCAGTATTTT; CDR3aa: CATSQMSGSGDTQYF
j_gene: TRBJ2-5; abundance: .; v_gene: TRBV2; len: 15; d_gene: .; CDR3nt: TGTGCCAGCAGTGAGCGGCGGGATTACCAAGAGACCCAGTACTTC; CDR3aa: CASSERRDYQETQYF
j_gene: TRBJ2-2; abundance: .; v_gene: TRBV25-1; len: 14; d_gene: .; CDR3nt: TGTGCCAGCAGTGACAGGGTGAACACCGGGGAGCTGTTTTTT; CDR3aa: CASSDRVNTGELFF
j_gene: TRBJ2-5; abundance: once; v_gene: TRBV7-2; len: 19; d_gene: TRBD2; CDR3nt: TGTGCCAGCAGCTTAGCGCGACTAGCGGGGGGGCATAACCAAGAGACCCAGTACTTC; CDR3aa: CASSLARLAGGHNQETQYF
j_gene: TRBJ1-1; abundance: .; v_gene: TRBV7-2; len: 13; d_gene: .; CDR3nt: TGTGCCACCTCGTTGGGGGCGAACACTGAAGCTTTCTTT; CDR3aa: CATSLGANTEAFF
j_gene: TRBJ2-3; abundance: .; v_gene: TRBV5-1; len: 16; d_gene: TRBD2; CDR3nt: TGCGCCAGCAGCTTGGCGGCGGGGGGTCTCACAGATACGCAGTATTTT; CDR3aa: CASSLAAGGLTDTQYF
j_gene: TRBJ2-7; abundance: .; v_gene: TRBV6-1; len: 13; d_gene: TRBD1; CDR3nt: TGTGCCAGCAGTAGGGGGCCAGACTACGAGCAGTACTTC; CDR3aa: CASSRGPDYEQYF
j_gene: TRBJ2-2; abundance: .; v_gene: TRBV2; len: 14; d_gene: TRBD2; CDR3nt: TGTGCCAGCGTCGCGGGGGGGGTCACCGGGGAGCTGTTTTTT; CDR3aa: CASVAGGVTGELFF
j_gene: TRBJ2-3; abundance: .; v_gene: TRBV11-2; len: 14; d_gene: TRBD2; CDR3nt: TGTGCCAGCAGCCCAGCAGGGAGGGGTGATACGCAGTATTTT; CDR3aa: CASSPAGRGDTQYF
j_gene: TRBJ1-2; abundance: .; v_gene: TRBV7-9; len: 14; d_gene: TRBD1; CDR3nt: TGTGCCAGCAGCTTGGGACAGGGGGTCTATGGCTACACCTTC; CDR3aa: CASSLGQGVYGYTF
j_gene: TRBJ2-7; abundance: few; v_gene: TRBV9; len: 16; d_gene: TRBD1; CDR3nt: TGTGCCAGCAGCGTAGATTGGAGGACAGGGGGCTACGAGCAGTACTTC; CDR3aa: CASSVDWRTGGYEQYF
j_gene: TRBJ2-7; abundance: .; v_gene: TRBV18; len: 15; d_gene: TRBD2; CDR3nt: TGTGCCAGCTCACCCCGGGGGGGGAGCTCCTACGAGCAGTACTTC; CDR3aa: CASSPRGGSSYEQYF
j_gene: TRBJ2-7; abundance: .; v_gene: TRBV7-8; len: 16; d_gene: .; CDR3nt: TGTGCCAGCAGCTTAGAGATCGGAGTTGTGGAGTACGAGCAGTACTTC; CDR3aa: CASSLEIGVVEYEQYF
j_gene: TRBJ1-1; abundance: .; v_gene: TRBV7-8; len: 14; d_gene: TRBD1; CDR3nt: TGTGCCAGCAGCTTAGCCGACAGGGTTGCCCAAGCTTTCTTT; CDR3aa: CASSLADRVAQAFF
j_gene: TRBJ2-1; abundance: .; v_gene: TRBV6-5; len: 15; d_gene: .; CDR3nt: TGTGCCAGCAGGCCCGGACAAATTCCCTACAATGAGCAGTTCTTC; CDR3aa: CASRPGQIPYNEQFF
j_gene: TRBJ1-2; abundance: .; v_gene: TRBV6-5; len: 15; d_gene: TRBD1; CDR3nt: TGTGCCAGCAGTTACGGTACAGGGGCTCTCAGTGGCTACACCTTC; CDR3aa: CASSYGTGALSGYTF
j_gene: TRBJ1-1; abundance: .; v_gene: TRBV25-1; len: 15; d_gene: .; CDR3nt: TGTGCCAGCAGTGAATGGAGGAGATCCCCACCTGAAGCTTTCTTT; CDR3aa: CASSEWRRSPPEAFF
j_gene: TRBJ2-3; abundance: .; v_gene: TRBV19; len: 14; d_gene: TRBD2; CDR3nt: TGTGCCTGCAGGAATCGGGGGGGCCTAGATACGCAGTATTTT; CDR3aa: CACRNRGGLDTQYF
j_gene: TRBJ1-1; abundance: .; v_gene: TRBV7-2; len: 13; d_gene: .; CDR3nt: TGTGCCAGCAGCTTAGCGTCCAGGGCTGAAGCTTTCTTT; CDR3aa: CASSLASRAEAFF
j_gene: TRBJ1-1; abundance: .; v_gene: TRBV30; len: 15; d_gene: .; CDR3nt: TGTGCCTGGAGTAAAACCAGAGGTATAAGCACTGAAGCTTTCTTT; CDR3aa: CAWSKTRGISTEAFF
j_gene: TRBJ2-3; abundance: .; v_gene: TRBV15; len: 13; d_gene: .; CDR3nt: TGTGCCACCAGCTCCCAGGGGGGAGATACGCAGTATTTT; CDR3aa: CATSSQGGDTQYF
j_gene: TRBJ1-6; abundance: few; v_gene: TRBV5-4; len: 15; d_gene: .; CDR3nt: TGTGCCAGCAGCTTCGGGGGGGGGACGGATTCACCCCTCCACTTT; CDR3aa: CASSFGGGTDSPLHF
j_gene: TRBJ1-2; abundance: once; v_gene: TRBV5-5; len: 19; d_gene: .; CDR3nt: TGTGCCAGCAGCTTTTGGCGACCCGGACAGTCCCGATCGGACTATGGCTACACCTTC; CDR3aa: CASSFWRPGQSRSDYGYTF
j_gene: TRBJ1-1; abundance: .; v_gene: TRBV5-5; len: 15; d_gene: .; CDR3nt: TGTGCCAGCAGCTTGGAGCCAGGGAGGGACACTGAAGCTTTCTTT; CDR3aa: CASSLEPGRDTEAFF
j_gene: TRBJ1-2; abundance: .; v_gene: TRBV6-5; len: 14; d_gene: TRBD1; CDR3nt: TGTGCCAGCAGGATGAAGGGACAGTCCTATGGCTACACCTTC; CDR3aa: CASRMKGQSYGYTF
j_gene: TRBJ2-2; abundance: .; v_gene: TRBV30; len: 14; d_gene: .; CDR3nt: TGTGACTGCCTGGAGCTTCGGGACACCGGGGAGCTGTTTTTT; CDR3aa: CDCLELRDTGELFF
j_gene: TRBJ2-2; abundance: .; v_gene: TRBV27; len: 14; d_gene: TRBD2; CDR3nt: TGTGCCAGCAAGGGACTAGCGGGTCCCGGGGAGCTGTTTTTT; CDR3aa: CASKGLAGPGELFF
j_gene: TRBJ1-3; abundance: .; v_gene: TRBV5-6; len: 16; d_gene: .; CDR3nt: TGTGCCAGCAGCTTGACTGGAGGGAACACTGGAAACACCATATATTTT; CDR3aa: CASSLTGGNTGNTIYF
j_gene: TRBJ2-1; abundance: .; v_gene: TRBV7-8; len: 14; d_gene: TRBD1; CDR3nt: TGTGCCAGCAGCAGGACAGGGGGGTATAATGAGCAGTTCTTC; CDR3aa: CASSRTGGYNEQFF
j_gene: TRBJ1-1; abundance: once; v_gene: TRBV6-5; len: 12; d_gene: .; CDR3nt: TGTGCCAGCACTCGCAGGGACACTGAAGCTTTCTTT; CDR3aa: CASTRRDTEAFF
j_gene: TRBJ2-3; abundance: .; v_gene: TRBV29-1; len: 16; d_gene: TRBD1; CDR3nt: TGCAGCGTTGAAACACGTTATCAGGGGGTTTCAGATACGCAGTATTTT; CDR3aa: CSVETRYQGVSDTQYF
j_gene: TRBJ1-5; abundance: .; v_gene: TRBV28; len: 13; d_gene: TRBD1; CDR3nt: TGTGCCAGCAGATTGACAGGGTACCAGCCCCAGCATTTT; CDR3aa: CASRLTGYQPQHF
j_gene: TRBJ1-5; abundance: .; v_gene: TRBV28; len: 15; d_gene: .; CDR3nt: TGTGCCAGCAGGCGGGGTGGGGGTGATAATCAGCCCCAGCATTTT; CDR3aa: CASRRGGGDNQPQHF
j_gene: TRBJ1-2; abundance: once; v_gene: TRBV6-6; len: 13; d_gene: TRBD1; CDR3nt: TGTGCCAGCAGTTATCCCGACAGGGGTGGCTACACCTTC; CDR3aa: CASSYPDRGGYTF